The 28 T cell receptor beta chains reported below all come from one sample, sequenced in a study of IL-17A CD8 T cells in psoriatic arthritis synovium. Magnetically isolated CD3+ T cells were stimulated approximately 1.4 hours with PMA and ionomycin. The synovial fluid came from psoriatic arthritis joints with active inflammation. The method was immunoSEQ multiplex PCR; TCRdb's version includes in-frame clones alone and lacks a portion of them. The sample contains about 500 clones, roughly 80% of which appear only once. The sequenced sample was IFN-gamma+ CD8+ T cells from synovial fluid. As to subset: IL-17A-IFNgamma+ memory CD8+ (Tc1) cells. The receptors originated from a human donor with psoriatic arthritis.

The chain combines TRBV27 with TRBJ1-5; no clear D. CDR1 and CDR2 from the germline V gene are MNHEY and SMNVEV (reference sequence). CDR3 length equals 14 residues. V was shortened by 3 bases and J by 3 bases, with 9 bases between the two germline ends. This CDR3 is CASSFVGFNQPQHF. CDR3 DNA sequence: TGTGCCAGCAGTTTTGTAGGGTTCAATCAGCCCCAGCATTTT.

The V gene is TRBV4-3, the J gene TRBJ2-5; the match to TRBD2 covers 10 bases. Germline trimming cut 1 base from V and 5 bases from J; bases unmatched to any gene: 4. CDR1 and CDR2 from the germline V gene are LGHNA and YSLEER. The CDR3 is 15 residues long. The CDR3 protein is CASSQASGGRETQYF. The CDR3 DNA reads TGCGCCAGCAGCCAAGCTAGCGGGGGTCGGGAGACCCAGTACTTC.

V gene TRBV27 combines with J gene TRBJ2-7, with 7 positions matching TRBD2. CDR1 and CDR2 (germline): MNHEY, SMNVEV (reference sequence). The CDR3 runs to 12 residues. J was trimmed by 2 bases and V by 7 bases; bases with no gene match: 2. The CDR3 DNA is TGTGCCAGCAAAGCGGGGCCCTACGAGCAGTACTTC. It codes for CASKAGPYEQYF.

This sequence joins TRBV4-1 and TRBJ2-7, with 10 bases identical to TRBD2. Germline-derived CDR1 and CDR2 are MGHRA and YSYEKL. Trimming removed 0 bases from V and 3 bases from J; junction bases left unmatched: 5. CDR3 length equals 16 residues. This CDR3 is CASSQEPGLALYEQYF. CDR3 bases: TGCGCCAGCAGCCAAGAGCCGGGACTAGCGCTCTACGAGCAGTACTTC.

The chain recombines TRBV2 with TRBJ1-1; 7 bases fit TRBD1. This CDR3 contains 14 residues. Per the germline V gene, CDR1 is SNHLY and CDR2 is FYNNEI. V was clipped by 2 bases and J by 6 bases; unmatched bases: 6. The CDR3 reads CASSEIQGFAEAFF. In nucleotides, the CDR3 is TGTGCCAGCAGTGAAATACAGGGGTTCGCTGAAGCTTTCTTT. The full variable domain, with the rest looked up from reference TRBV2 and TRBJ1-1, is EPEVTQTPSHQVTQMGQEVILRCVPISNHLYFYWYRQILGQKVEFLVSFYNNEISEKSEIFDDQFSVERPDGSNFTLKIRSTKLEDSAMYFCASSEIQGFAEAFFGQGTRLTVV.

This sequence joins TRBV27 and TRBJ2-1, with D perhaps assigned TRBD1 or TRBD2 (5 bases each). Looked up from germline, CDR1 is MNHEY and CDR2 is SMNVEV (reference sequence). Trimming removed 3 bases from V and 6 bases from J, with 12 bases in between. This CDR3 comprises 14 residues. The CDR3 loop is CASSLGRAGNEQFF. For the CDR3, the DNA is TGTGCCAGCAGTTTGGGGCGCGCGGGCAATGAGCAGTTCTTC.

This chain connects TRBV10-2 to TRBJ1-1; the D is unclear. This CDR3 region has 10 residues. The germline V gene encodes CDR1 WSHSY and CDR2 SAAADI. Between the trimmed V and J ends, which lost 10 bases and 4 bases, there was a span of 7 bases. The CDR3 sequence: CATWSTEAFF. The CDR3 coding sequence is TGCGCCACCTGGAGCACTGAAGCTTTCTTT.

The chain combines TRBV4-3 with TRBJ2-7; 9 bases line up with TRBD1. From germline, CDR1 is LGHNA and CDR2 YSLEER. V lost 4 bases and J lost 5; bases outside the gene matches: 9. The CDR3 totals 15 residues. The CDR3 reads CASSPRGQGSDEQYF. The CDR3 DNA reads TGCGCCAGCAGCCCCCGGGGACAGGGATCGGACGAGCAGTACTTC.

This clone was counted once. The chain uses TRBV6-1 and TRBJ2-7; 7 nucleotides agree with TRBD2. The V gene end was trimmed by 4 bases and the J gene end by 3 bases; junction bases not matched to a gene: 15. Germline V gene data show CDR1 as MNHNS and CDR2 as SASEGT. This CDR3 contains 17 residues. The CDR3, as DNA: TGTGCCAGCAGTGGGACCCTAGCGGAAAATGGGGTCTACGAGCAGTACTTC. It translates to CASSGTLAENGVYEQYF.

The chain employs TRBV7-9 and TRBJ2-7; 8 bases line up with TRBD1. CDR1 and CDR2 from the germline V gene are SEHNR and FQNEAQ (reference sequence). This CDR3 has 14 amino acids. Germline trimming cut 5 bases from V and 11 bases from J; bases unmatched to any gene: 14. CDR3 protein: CASSRGQGISREYF. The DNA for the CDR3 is TGTGCCAGCAGCCGCGGACAGGGTATAAGCCGAGAGTACTTC.

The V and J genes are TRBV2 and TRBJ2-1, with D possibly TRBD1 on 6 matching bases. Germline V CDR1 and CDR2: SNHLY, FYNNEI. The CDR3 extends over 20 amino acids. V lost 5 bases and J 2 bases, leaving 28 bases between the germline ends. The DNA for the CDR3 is TGTGCCAGCAGTTATCCGGGACAATCGACACGCAGCTCACCCTACAATGAGCAGTTCTTC. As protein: CASSYPGQSTRSSPYNEQFF.

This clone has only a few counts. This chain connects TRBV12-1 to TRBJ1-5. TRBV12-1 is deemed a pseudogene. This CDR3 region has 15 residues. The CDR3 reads CASSPGRGCHQPQHF. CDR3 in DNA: TGTGCCAGCAGCCCCGGAAGAGGGTGCCATCAGCCCCAGCATTTT.

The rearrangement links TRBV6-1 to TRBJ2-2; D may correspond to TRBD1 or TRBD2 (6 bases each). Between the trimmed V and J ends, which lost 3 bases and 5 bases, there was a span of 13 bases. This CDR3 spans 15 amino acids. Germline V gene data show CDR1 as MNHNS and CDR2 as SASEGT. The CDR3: CASSDRGGGTGELFF. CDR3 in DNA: TGTGCCAGCAGTGACCGAGGGGGAGGAACCGGGGAGCTGTTTTTT.

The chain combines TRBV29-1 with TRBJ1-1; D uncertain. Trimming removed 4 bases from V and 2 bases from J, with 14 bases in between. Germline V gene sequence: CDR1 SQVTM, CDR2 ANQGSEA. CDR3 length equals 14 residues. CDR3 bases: TGCAGCGTTGTTACGGCAGCCGGAAACACTGAAGCTTTCTTT. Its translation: CSVVTAAGNTEAFF.

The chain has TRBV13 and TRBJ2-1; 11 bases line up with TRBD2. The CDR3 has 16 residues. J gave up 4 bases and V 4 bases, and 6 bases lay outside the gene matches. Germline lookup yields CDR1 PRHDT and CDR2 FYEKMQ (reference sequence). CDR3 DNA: TGTGCCAGCAGCTCACGACTAGCGGGAAGGTACAATGAGCAGTTCTTC. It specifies CASSSRLAGRYNEQFF.

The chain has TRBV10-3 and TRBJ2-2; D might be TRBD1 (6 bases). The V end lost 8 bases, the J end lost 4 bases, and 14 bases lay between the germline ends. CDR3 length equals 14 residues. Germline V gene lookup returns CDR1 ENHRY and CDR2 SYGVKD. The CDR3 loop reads CAIALDRATGELFF. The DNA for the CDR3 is TGTGCCATCGCCCTGGACAGAGCCACCGGGGAGCTGTTTTTT.

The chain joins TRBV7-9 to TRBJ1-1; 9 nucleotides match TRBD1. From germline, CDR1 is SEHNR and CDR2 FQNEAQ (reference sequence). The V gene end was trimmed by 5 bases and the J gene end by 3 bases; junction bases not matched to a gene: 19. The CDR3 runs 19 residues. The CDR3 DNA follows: TGTGCCAGCAGCCCGCACCGGGACAGGGAGGGGGGCATAGACACTGAAGCTTTCTTT. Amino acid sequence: CASSPHRDREGGIDTEAFF. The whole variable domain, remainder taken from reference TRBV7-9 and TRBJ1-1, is DTGVSQNPRHKITKRGQNVTFRCDPISEHNRLYWYRQTLGQGPEFLTYFQNEAQLEKSRLLSDRFSAERPKGSFSTLEIQRTEQGDSAMYLCASSPHRDREGGIDTEAFFGQGTRLTVV.

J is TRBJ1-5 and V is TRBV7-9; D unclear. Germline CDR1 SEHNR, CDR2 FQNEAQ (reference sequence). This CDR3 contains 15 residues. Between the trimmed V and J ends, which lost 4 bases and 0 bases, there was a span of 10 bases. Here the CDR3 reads CASSSSGSSNQPQHF. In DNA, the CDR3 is TGTGCCAGCAGCTCATCGGGGAGTAGCAATCAGCCCCAGCATTTT.

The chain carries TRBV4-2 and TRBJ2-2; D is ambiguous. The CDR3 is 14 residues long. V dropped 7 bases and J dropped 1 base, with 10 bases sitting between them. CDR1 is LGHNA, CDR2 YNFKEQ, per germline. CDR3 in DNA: TGTGCCAGCACCACTTGGGAGAACACCGGGGAGCTGTTTTTT. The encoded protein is CASTTWENTGELFF.

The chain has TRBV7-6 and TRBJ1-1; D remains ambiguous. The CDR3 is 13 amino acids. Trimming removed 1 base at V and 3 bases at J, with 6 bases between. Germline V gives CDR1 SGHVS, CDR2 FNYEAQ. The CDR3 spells CASSLGLDTEAFF. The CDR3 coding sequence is TGTGCCAGCAGCTTAGGGTTGGACACTGAAGCTTTCTTT.

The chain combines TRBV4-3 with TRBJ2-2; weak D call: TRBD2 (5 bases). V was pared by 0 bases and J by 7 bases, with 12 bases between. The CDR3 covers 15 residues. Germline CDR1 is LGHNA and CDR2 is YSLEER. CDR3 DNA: TGCGCCAGCAGCCAAGATCAGGAGGTCTACGGGGAGCTGTTTTTT. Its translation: CASSQDQEVYGELFF.

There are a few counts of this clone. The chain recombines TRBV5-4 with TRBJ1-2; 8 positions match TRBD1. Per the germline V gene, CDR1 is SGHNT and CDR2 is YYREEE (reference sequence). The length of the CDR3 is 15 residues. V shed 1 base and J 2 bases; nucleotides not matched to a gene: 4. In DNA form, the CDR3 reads TGTGCCAGCAGCTTGTCCCGGGACAGGAACTATGGCTACACCTTC. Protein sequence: CASSLSRDRNYGYTF.

The chain's CDR3 is CSAREGGYTF. CDR3 in DNA: TGCAGTGCTAGAGAAGGTGGCTACACCTTC. The chain links TRBV20-1 to TRBJ1-2; D call uncertain. CDR1 DFQATT and CDR2 SNEGSKA come from the germline V gene (reference sequence). V lost 0 bases, J lost 7 bases, and 3 bases lay in between. The CDR3 totals 10 residues.

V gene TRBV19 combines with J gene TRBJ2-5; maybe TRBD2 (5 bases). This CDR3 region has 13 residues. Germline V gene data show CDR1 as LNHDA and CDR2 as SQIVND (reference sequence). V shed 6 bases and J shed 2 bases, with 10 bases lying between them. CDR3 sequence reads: CASRRTSQETQYF. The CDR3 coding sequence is TGTGCCAGTAGGCGGACTTCACAAGAGACCCAGTACTTC.

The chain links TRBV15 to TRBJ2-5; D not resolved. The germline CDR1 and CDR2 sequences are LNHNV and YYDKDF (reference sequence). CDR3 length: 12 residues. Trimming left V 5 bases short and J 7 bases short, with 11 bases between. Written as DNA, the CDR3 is TGTGCCACCAGCCCACCTTGGGGGACCCAGTACTTC. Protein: CATSPPWGTQYF.

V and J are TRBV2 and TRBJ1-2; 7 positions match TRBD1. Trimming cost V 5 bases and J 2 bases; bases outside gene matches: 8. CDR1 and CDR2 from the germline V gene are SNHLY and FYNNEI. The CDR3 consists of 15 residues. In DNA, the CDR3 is TGTGCCAGCAGTCAGCCGCTGGGACAGAACTATGGCTACACCTTC. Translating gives CASSQPLGQNYGYTF.

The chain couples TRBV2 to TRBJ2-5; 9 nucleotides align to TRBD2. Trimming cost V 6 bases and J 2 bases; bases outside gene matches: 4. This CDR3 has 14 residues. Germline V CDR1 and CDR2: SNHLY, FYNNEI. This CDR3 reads CASRRLAVQETQYF. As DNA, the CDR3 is TGTGCCAGCAGAAGACTAGCGGTACAAGAGACCCAGTACTTC.

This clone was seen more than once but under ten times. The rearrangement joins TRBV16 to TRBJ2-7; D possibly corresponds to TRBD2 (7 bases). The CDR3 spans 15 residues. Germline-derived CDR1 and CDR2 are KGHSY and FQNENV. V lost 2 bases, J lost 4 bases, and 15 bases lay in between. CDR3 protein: CASSQTLRGLYEQYF. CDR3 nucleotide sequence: TGTGCCAGCAGCCAAACACTGCGGGGGCTATACGAGCAGTACTTC.